This is a list of T cell receptor beta chains from one sample in a study of cytomegalovirus exposure and HLA in healthy donors. Here immunoSEQ multiplex PCR was the method, and the copy in TCRdb shows in-frame clones only, minus some. Here the sample spans 110,000 or so clones, 88% being singletons. Sample: PBMCs. These receptors were collected from a man younger than 35 in good health and CMV-seronegative. The CDR3 runs from the conserved cysteine through the conserved F or W. A D gene is named only where the DNA matches it firmly. Rows may omit the clone size; those that give it use once, few, many or a size class.

clone_size j_call d_call v_call cdr3_nt cdr3_aa
- TRBJ1-2 - TRBV14 TGTGCCAGCAGCCAAGCCAGGGTCGGCGGCTACACCTTC CASSQARVGGYTF
- TRBJ2-3 - TRBV11-3 TGTGCCAGCAGCCCACGACAGGGAGGATCAGATACGCAGTATTTT CASSPRQGGSDTQYF
- TRBJ1-2 TRBD1 TRBV5-1 TGCGCCAGCAAAGAACAGGGGGCGGGTGGCTACACCTTC CASKEQGAGGYTF
- TRBJ2-7 TRBD1 TRBV4-1 TGCGCCAGCAGCCAAGATGACAGGGGGAGCGAGCAGTACTTC CASSQDDRGSEQYF
- TRBJ1-5 - TRBV5-3 TGTGCCAGAAGCTTGGCACACCATAGCAATCAGCCCCAGCATTTT CARSLAHHSNQPQHF
- TRBJ1-1 - TRBV27 TGTGCCACCGCGAAGCGGACAGTTGGAGCTTTCTTT CATAKRTVGAFF
- TRBJ1-6 - TRBV4-1 TGCGCCAGCAGCCATTCCCCGACTAGGCAGGGTCGTAATTCACCCCTCCACTTT CASSHSPTRQGRNSPLHF
- TRBJ1-6 - TRBV7-2 TGTGCCAGCAGCGAACAGGGTATAGGCGGTTCACCCCTCCACTTT CASSEQGIGGSPLHF
- TRBJ2-7 TRBD2 TRBV7-2 TGTGCCAGCAGCTCTTATCCTGTTACTAGCGCTCTATCCTACGAGCAGTACTTC CASSSYPVTSALSYEQYF
- TRBJ2-7 TRBD1 TRBV7-9 TGTGCCAGCAGCACCCGGACAGGCGGCGAGCAGTACTTC CASSTRTGGEQYF
- TRBJ1-5 TRBD1 TRBV28 TGTGCCAGCAGTACGACCGTGGACAGGGGAAGTCAGCCCCAGCATTTT CASSTTVDRGSQPQHF
once TRBJ1-5 - TRBV4-1 TGCGCCAGCAGCCGAGTCATTTTGGCCGGGAGCAATCAGCCCCAGCATTTT CASSRVILAGSNQPQHF
- TRBJ2-1 TRBD2 TRBV13 TGTGCCAGCAGCCGCGGGACTAGCGGGAGAAATGAGCAGTTCTTC CASSRGTSGRNEQFF
- TRBJ2-7 - TRBV14 TGTGCCAGCAGCCAAGATTGGAAGTCGGGCGAGCAGTACTTC CASSQDWKSGEQYF
- TRBJ2-2 TRBD2 TRBV19 TGTGCCAGTAGTATAGCTTCGGGACTAGCCCGGGAGCTGTTTTTT CASSIASGLARELFF
- TRBJ2-1 - TRBV11-3 TGTGCCAGCAGCTTAGAATGGGACACCTACAATGAGCAGTTCTTC CASSLEWDTYNEQFF
- TRBJ1-2 - TRBV29-1 TGCAGCGTTGAAGGGGAAAAGGGACTTACACTCTATGGCTACACCTTC CSVEGEKGLTLYGYTF
- TRBJ2-7 - TRBV21-1 TGTGCCAGCAGCAAAGTTGGACAGTTCAGCTCCTACGAGCAGTACTTC CASSKVGQFSSYEQYF
- TRBJ2-7 - TRBV2 TGTGCCAGCAGCCCCGGACACCAAATAAGCTCCTACGAGCAGTACTTC CASSPGHQISSYEQYF
- TRBJ2-3 - TRBV19 TGTGCCAGTAGTTCGACCGGGAGTCCCGAAACGCAGTATTTT CASSSTGSPETQYF
- TRBJ1-2 TRBD1 TRBV7-9 TGTGCCAGCAGCTATACAGGGGCTGGCTACACCTTC CASSYTGAGYTF
- TRBJ1-1 TRBD1 TRBV6-5 TGTGCCAGCAGTTACCTTGGACAGGGGAACACTGAAGCTTTCTTT CASSYLGQGNTEAFF
once TRBJ2-7 TRBD1 TRBV7-9 TGTGCCAGCAGCATCCGGACAGGGGGCGCGGGGCAGTACTTC CASSIRTGGAGQYF
- TRBJ2-7 TRBD2 TRBV7-9 TGTGCCAGCAGCTTGGCGGGAGCGGTATTCCACGAGCAGTACTTC CASSLAGAVFHEQYF
- TRBJ1-1 - TRBV6-1 TGTGCAGGGGGGGGACATCTCAGCGTAGGCACTGAAGCTTTCTTT CAGGGHLSVGTEAFF
- TRBJ2-2 - TRBV4-3 TGCGCCAGCAGCCGCACCACAGGTACCGGGGAGCTGTTTTTT CASSRTTGTGELFF